Presented here are 5 T cell receptor beta chains from one specimen sequenced in a study of cytomegalovirus exposure and HLA in healthy donors. PCR involved 60 Vbeta and 13 Jbeta primers. The protocol was immunoSEQ multiplex PCR, while the TCRdb copy is restricted to in-frame clones and leaves out a portion. The repertoire holds more than 80,000 clones, with roughly 70% as singletons. The sequenced material came from PBMCs. The origin of the receptors is a male donor in good health and CMV-seropositive.

This clone was seen only once. The CDR3 loop is CASSVRLAGGRNEQFF. CDR3 nucleotide sequence: TGCGCCAGCAGTGTCCGTCTGGCGGGAGGACGCAATGAGCAGTTCTTC. This chain uses TRBV4-3 with TRBJ2-1; 8 nucleotides align to TRBD2. This CDR3 comprises 16 residues. Germline CDR1 reads LGHNA; CDR2 reads YSLEER. Trimming at V came to 6 bases and at J to 6 bases, leaving 13 bases not matched to a gene.

This clone was counted between two and nine times. The rearrangement joins TRBV29-1 to TRBJ2-7, with D possibly matching TRBD2 (5 bases). The CDR3 has 11 amino acids. Germline-derived CDR1 and CDR2 are SQVTM and ANQGSEA. Between the trimmed V and J ends, which lost 6 bases and 3 bases, there was a span of 9 bases. The CDR3 nucleotides are TGCAGCGTACACCGGGGCTACGAGCAGTACTTC. Its translation: CSVHRGYEQYF.

J is TRBJ2-1 and V is TRBV2; 11 bases fit TRBD2. V shed 9 bases, J shed 6 bases, and the junction held 7 bases outside the gene matches. The CDR3 loop spans 14 amino acids. Germline V CDR1 and CDR2: SNHLY, FYNNEI. CDR3 in DNA: TGTGCCAGTTTAGCGGGGGGGCAGGCCAATGAGCAGTTCTTC. It is translated as CASLAGGQANEQFF.

This CDR3 reads CASSLASAYNEQFF. CDR3 bases: TGTGCCAGCAGCTTAGCTTCGGCCTACAATGAGCAGTTCTTC. This chain joins TRBV13 and TRBJ2-1; D remains ambiguous. Germline V gene sequence: CDR1 PRHDT, CDR2 FYEKMQ (reference sequence). The CDR3 totals 14 residues. V gave up 1 base and J gave up 2 bases, with 6 bases separating them.

CDR3 bases: TGCGCCAGCAGCCTCTACAGGAGTATAGTGTCCTACGAGCAGTACTTC. Protein product: CASSLYRSIVSYEQYF. V is TRBV4-3 and J is TRBJ2-7; perhaps TRBD1 as D (5 bases). Trimming took off 4 bases at V and 1 base at J, with 17 bases between the two ends. Germline CDR1 and CDR2: LGHNA and YSLEER. The CDR3 contains 16 residues.